The 17 T cell receptor beta chains reported below all come from one sample, sequenced in a study of blood T cells in healthy people across ages. Combining a sample-barcoded 5' primer with a J-beta primer mix, a second PCR ran for roughly 6 to 12 cycles. TCRdb analysed the 5' RACE reads with MiXCR anew, one entry per CDR3 protein. In the table there are 1.5 million to 2 million distinct CDR3 sequences, around 50% of which are singletons. Sequencing used blood. The receptors stem from a woman in her thirties or forties in good health.

V usage is TRBV7-9 and J usage is TRBJ2-1; 9 bases map to TRBD1. J gave up 6 bases and V 0 bases, and 12 bases lay outside the gene matches. Germline assignment: CDR1 SEHNR and CDR2 FQNEAQ (reference sequence). This CDR3 has 18 residues. The DNA for the CDR3 is TGTGCCAGCAGCTTAGCGCCATTGAGGGACAGGGAGGCCAATGAGCAGTTCTTC. Encoded protein: CASSLAPLRDREANEQFF.

The chain has TRBV24-1 and TRBJ2-1; TRBD2 matches 10 bases. With 3 bases clipped from V and 3 bases from J, the junction kept 4 bases outside the gene matches. Germline loops: CDR1 KGHDR, CDR2 SFDVKD. The CDR3 covers 16 residues. The CDR3 region is CATSDPSGGGYNEQFF. CDR3 coding DNA: TGTGCCACCAGTGATCCTAGCGGGGGTGGCTACAATGAGCAGTTCTTC.

CDR3 in DNA: TGCGCCAGCAGCCAAGATGGGGCTAGCGGGGGGGCCGGGACCCAGTACTTC. The encoded protein is CASSQDGASGGAGTQYF. The chain is built from TRBV4-1 and TRBJ2-7; 12 bases fit TRBD2. The end of the DNA aligns better with TRBJ2-5, so the J call may be wrong. Germline CDR1 reads MGHRA; CDR2 reads YSYEKL. This CDR3 is built from 17 residues.

The chain links TRBV12-3 or TRBV12-4 to TRBJ1-1; no reliable D call. The CDR3 covers 13 residues. V lost 3 bases and J lost 0, with 5 bases in between. The CDR3 DNA follows: TGTGCCAGCAGTTTCGCAGTGAACACTGAAGCTTTCTTT. It yields the protein CASSFAVNTEAFF.

The chain links TRBV4-3 to TRBJ2-5; a possible D gene is TRBD2 (5 bases). CDR1 is LGHNA, CDR2 YSLEER, per germline. The CDR3 is 14 residues long. V was cut by 0 bases and J by 4 bases, with 9 bases left in between. The CDR3 sequence: CASSQEASRETQYF. CDR3 bases: TGCGCCAGCAGCCAAGAGGCTAGCCGAGAGACCCAGTACTTC.

This chain uses TRBV28 with TRBJ1-2; D might be TRBD1 (5 bases). The CDR3 runs to 14 residues. Germline V gene lookup returns CDR1 MDHEN and CDR2 SYDVKM. Trimming removed 3 bases from V and 2 bases from J, with 10 bases in between. CDR3 amino acids: CASSLGGWNYGYTF. For the CDR3, the DNA is TGTGCCAGCAGTTTGGGGGGATGGAACTATGGCTACACCTTC.

The genes are TRBV20-1 and TRBJ2-1; D is undetermined. The CDR3 spans 14 residues. V shed 3 bases and J shed 4 bases, with 13 bases lying between them. The germline V gene has CDR1 DFQATT and CDR2 SNEGSKA (reference sequence). The CDR3 here is CSARNSRSYNEQFF. The CDR3 DNA reads as TGCAGTGCTAGGAACAGCAGATCTTACAATGAGCAGTTCTTC.

The gene calls are TRBV15 and TRBJ1-2; 10 positions match TRBD1. The germline gives CDR1 LNHNV, CDR2 YYDKDF (reference sequence). J was trimmed by 2 bases and V by 0 bases; bases with no gene match: 3. The CDR3 is 16 residues long. CDR3 protein: CATSRDLDRGNYGYTF. CDR3 nucleotides: TGTGCCACCAGCAGAGATTTGGACAGGGGGAACTATGGCTACACCTTC.

This rearrangement joins TRBV12-3 or TRBV12-4 to TRBJ1-5; no clear D gene. Trimming cost V 5 bases and J 4 bases, with 9 bases left between them. This CDR3 region has 13 residues. CDR3 region: CASSRLLNQPQHF. The CDR3 DNA sequence: TGTGCCAGCAGTCGACTCCTGAATCAGCCCCAGCATTTT.

The chain employs TRBV10-3 and TRBJ1-2; D is unclear. Germline CDR1 and CDR2: ENHRY and SYGVKD. The V gene lost 4 bases and the J gene lost 0 bases, with 6 bases spanning the gap. The CDR3 extends over 13 amino acids. The chain's CDR3 is CAISAESNYGYTF. The CDR3 coding sequence is TGTGCCATCAGTGCGGAATCTAACTATGGCTACACCTTC.

The table lists this clonotype with a few counts. The chain is built from TRBV4-3 and TRBJ1-1, with a possible D match to TRBD1 (5 bases). Germline V gene sequence: CDR1 LGHNA, CDR2 YSLEER. This CDR3 spans 15 amino acids. V was cut by 0 bases and J by 3 bases, with 11 bases left in between. The DNA for the CDR3 is TGCGCCAGCAGCCAAGATTATGGGGGATACACTGAAGCTTTCTTT. As protein: CASSQDYGGYTEAFF.

The V and J genes are TRBV11-3 and TRBJ2-1; TRBD1 or TRBD2 may be the D gene (6 bases each). Germline CDR1 is SGHNT and CDR2 is YENEEA. The CDR3 loop spans 17 amino acids. Trimming left V 4 bases short and J 0 bases short, with 16 bases between. This CDR3 is CASSSMNGGSSYNEQFF. As DNA, the CDR3 is TGTGCCAGCAGCTCGATGAACGGGGGCTCCTCCTACAATGAGCAGTTCTTC.

This chain links TRBV5-5 with TRBJ1-5, with D perhaps matching TRBD1 (6 bases). Trimming pared 2 bases from V and 7 bases from J, leaving 10 bases between. There are 13 residues in the CDR3. Germline-derived CDR1 and CDR2 are SGHKS and YYEKEE (reference sequence). CDR3 nucleotides: TGTGCCAGCAGCTTAGACAGGCTACAGCCCCAGCATTTT. This sequence encodes CASSLDRLQPQHF. Full variable domain (missing parts from reference TRBV5-5 and TRBJ1-5): DAGVTQSPTHLIKTRGQQVTLRCSPISGHKSVSWYQQVLGQGPQFIFQYYEKEERGRGNFPDRFSARQFPNYSSELNVNALLLGDSALYLCASSLDRLQPQHFGDGTRLSIL.

This chain connects TRBV6-5 to TRBJ2-1; 7 bases map to TRBD2. The end of the DNA aligns better with TRBJ2-7, so the J call may be wrong. This CDR3 has 14 residues. Per germline, CDR1 MNHEY and CDR2 SVGAGI. CDR3 DNA sequence: TGTGCCAGCAGCGGGGAGGGTTTCGTCTACGAGCAGTACTTC. Amino acid sequence: CASSGEGFVYEQYF.

This clonotype was detected once. The chain links TRBV4-3 to TRBJ2-1; D call uncertain. Trimming shortened V by 0 bases and J by 10 bases, and 10 bases separated the two germline ends. The CDR3 runs 13 residues. Germline CDR1 reads LGHNA; CDR2 reads YSLEER. CDR3 amino acids: CASSQDRYREQFF. In DNA, the CDR3 is TGCGCCAGCAGCCAAGATCGGTATCGCGAGCAGTTCTTC.

A single count supports this clonotype. At one end, the junction sequence differs from germline, possibly due to a read error. The chain has TRBV7-7 and TRBJ2-1, with 10 bases lining up with TRBD2. Germline CDR1 SSHAT, CDR2 FNYEAQ (reference sequence). The CDR3 extends over 16 amino acids. CDR3 sequence (DNA): TGTGCTAGCAGCCCGAGCGGGGGGGCCGTATTTGGTGAGCAGTTCTTC. Protein: CASSPSGGAVFGEQFF.

The rearrangement joins TRBV12-3 or TRBV12-4 to TRBJ2-1; D is uncertain. The V gene lost 8 bases and the J gene lost 0 bases, with 11 bases spanning the gap. This CDR3 has 14 residues. The CDR3 sequence is CASAGPSSYNEQFF. The CDR3 DNA sequence: TGTGCCAGCGCCGGGCCGAGCTCCTACAATGAGCAGTTCTTC.